Listed below are T cell receptor beta chains from one sample, sequenced in a study of identical twins. TCRdb used MiXCR to reprocess the 5' RACE reads, holding one entry per CDR3 protein. The table records 450,000 or so distinct CDR3 sequences, roughly 26% of them present only once. These records were also assigned to another study, of T cells expressing NK-cell markers.

The sample consisted of CD4+ T cells sorted from blood. All receptors come from a woman between 18 and 29 years old in good health. Each CDR3 is given with its conserved first and last residue. A D gene is named only where the DNA matches it firmly. For some rows the clone size is stated as once, few or many, or as a class when expanded; others skip it.

V gene	D gene	J gene	clone size	CDR3 DNA	CDR3 protein
TRBV20-1	.	TRBJ2-7	.	TGTAGTGCTAGTGGGCTCCCTGGAACCGAGCAGTACTTC	CSASGLPGTEQYF
TRBV9	.	TRBJ2-6	.	TGTGCCAGCAGCGGGGTCAGGGGCGCTGGGGCCAACGTCCTGACTTTC	CASSGVRGAGANVLTF
TRBV2	.	TRBJ2-5	few	TGTGCCAGCAGTCAACTACAGGAGGCCCAGTACTTC	CASSQLQEAQYF
TRBV11-2	.	TRBJ2-7	few	TGTGCCAGCAGCTTAGCGAGGAATATAGACTACGAGCAGTACTTC	CASSLARNIDYEQYF
TRBV18	.	TRBJ2-7	.	TGTGCCAGCTCACCGAACCGGTTGGGGGATGGGGCCTACGAGCAGTACTTC	CASSPNRLGDGAYEQYF
TRBV5-6	.	TRBJ2-5	few	TGTGCCAGCAGCACAACGGGGGCATCTTTGAGAGAGACCCAGTACTTC	CASSTTGASLRETQYF
TRBV10-3	.	TRBJ1-5	many	TGTGCCATCAGTGAGGGGGCGCAGTATAGCAATCAGCCCCAGCATTTT	CAISEGAQYSNQPQHF
TRBV20-1	.	TRBJ2-7	.	TGCAGTGCTAGAGCCCCGGCCGAGGACTGGCTCTACGAGCAGTACTTC	CSARAPAEDWLYEQYF
TRBV20-1	.	TRBJ1-5	few	TGCAGTGCTAGCGGGGGGGGCAATCAGCCCCAGCATTTT	CSASGGGNQPQHF
TRBV7-2	.	TRBJ2-7	.	TGTGCCAGCAGCTTAGACCCCGGCCGGAGCTACGAGCAGTACTTC	CASSLDPGRSYEQYF
TRBV14	.	TRBJ1-1	.	TGTGCCAGCAGGAAAACAGGGCTCCTCGCTCTCGAAGCTTTCTTT	CASRKTGLLALEAFF
TRBV12-3/TRBV12-4	.	TRBJ1-1	few	TGTGCCAGCAGTTTGTCCGACAGTAACACTGAAGCTTTCTTT	CASSLSDSNTEAFF
TRBV18	TRBD2	TRBJ2-1	.	TGTGCCAGTCGGACTAGCGGGGCCCTATACAATGAGCAGTTCTTC	CASRTSGALYNEQFF
TRBV12-3/TRBV12-4	.	TRBJ1-5	.	TGTGCCAGCAGTTGGGACCACCTCAGCAATCAGCCCCAGCATTTT	CASSWDHLSNQPQHF
TRBV7-9	.	TRBJ2-5	.	TGTGCCAGCAGCTTAGGACAGACCCAGACCCAGTACTTC	CASSLGQTQTQYF
TRBV10-3	.	TRBJ2-5	few	TGTGCCATCAGTGAGCGAAGGGAGACCCAGTACTTC	CAISERRETQYF
TRBV11-2	.	TRBJ1-2	.	TGTGCCAGCAGCTTTAAGGGGTACTATGGCTACACCTTC	CASSFKGYYGYTF
TRBV5-1	TRBD2	TRBJ2-7	.	TGCGCCAGCAGCTTTCTTGGGAGGGGAACCTACGAGCAGTACTTC	CASSFLGRGTYEQYF
TRBV18	.	TRBJ2-5	few	TGTGCCAGCTCGGCACCTTTGGGACACCTCCAAGAGACCCAGTACTTC	CASSAPLGHLQETQYF
TRBV20-1	TRBD2	TRBJ2-5	.	TGCAGTGCTAGAGGGTTAGCGGGGGCTCAAGAGACCCAGTACTTC	CSARGLAGAQETQYF
TRBV7-2	.	TRBJ1-2	.	TGTGCCAGCAGCTTAGAGTCCAGCTCCTATGGCTACACCTTC	CASSLESSSYGYTF
TRBV19	.	TRBJ2-5	once	TGTGCCAGTAGTTATAGCGGATTCCAAGAGACCCAGTACTTC	CASSYSGFQETQYF
TRBV6-2/TRBV6-3	.	TRBJ2-7	.	TGTGCCAGCAGAACCGACGCCTACGAGCAGTACTTC	CASRTDAYEQYF
TRBV5-5	.	TRBJ2-1	.	TGTGCCAGCAGCGAAGGGACCCGTTTCAATGAGCAGTTCTTC	CASSEGTRFNEQFF
TRBV5-3	TRBD1	TRBJ2-7	.	TGTGCCAGTAACCGGGACAGGGTCTTCTCGGTTGACTCCTACGAGCAGTACTTC	CASNRDRVFSVDSYEQYF
TRBV20-1	.	TRBJ2-7	.	TGCAGTGCTAGAGGGGACGACAGGAGCTCCTACGAGCAGTACTTC	CSARGDDRSSYEQYF
TRBV12-3/TRBV12-4	TRBD1	TRBJ1-2	.	TGTGCCAGCAGTTTCAGGGGGCGGCATGGCTACACCTTC	CASSFRGRHGYTF
TRBV20-1	TRBD1	TRBJ2-5	few	TGCAGTGCTTGGGACAGGGAAGAGACCCAGTACTTC	CSAWDREETQYF
TRBV24-1	TRBD2	TRBJ2-3	.	TGTGCCACCAGCGGAGCGGGGAGGGATACGCAGTATTTT	CATSGAGRDTQYF
TRBV20-1	.	TRBJ2-3	few	TGCAGTGCTAGGGACAACACAGATACGCAGTATTTT	CSARDNTDTQYF
TRBV10-3	TRBD1	TRBJ2-3	many	TGTGCCATCAGTGGTTCCGGGACAGGGGTCACAGATACGCAGTATTTT	CAISGSGTGVTDTQYF
TRBV6-1	TRBD1	TRBJ2-7	many	TGTGCCAGCAGCCCAGACAGGGTCAGATGGGAGCAGTACTTC	CASSPDRVRWEQYF
TRBV4-2	.	TRBJ2-1	.	TGTGCCAGCAGCCAAGTGGGGCGTGGGGGGATAGGGGGTAATGAGCAGTTCTTC	CASSQVGRGGIGGNEQFF
TRBV24-1	.	TRBJ2-7	.	TGTGCCATCACGACAGGACGGGACGAGCAGTACTTC	CAITTGRDEQYF
TRBV7-2	.	TRBJ1-5	few	TGTGCCAGCAGCTCACCGGCGGCACGGCCCCAGCATTTT	CASSSPAARPQHF
TRBV7-2	.	TRBJ2-7	.	TGTGCCAGCAGCTTAGCGACGCGGGCCGAGCAGTACTTC	CASSLATRAEQYF
TRBV20-1	TRBD2	TRBJ2-1	.	TGCAGTGCTAGTTCTAGCGGGACCTACAATGAGCAGTTCTTC	CSASSSGTYNEQFF
TRBV12-3/TRBV12-4	.	TRBJ2-3	few	TGTGCCAGCAGTTTATACCTTGTCGGAGATACGCAGTATTTT	CASSLYLVGDTQYF
TRBV5-1	.	TRBJ1-1	few	TGCGCCAGCAGCTTGACCGGACCGATGAACACTGAAGCTTTCTTT	CASSLTGPMNTEAFF
TRBV6-1	TRBD2	TRBJ2-7	few	TGTGCCAGCAGTCCCGGTGGGAGGGGTCCCTACGAGCAGTACTTC	CASSPGGRGPYEQYF
TRBV5-1	.	TRBJ2-1	many	TGCGCCAGCAGCCCCGGGACTGGCGTCGTGGGTTACAATGAGCAGTTCTTC	CASSPGTGVVGYNEQFF
TRBV27	TRBD2	TRBJ2-1	.	TGTGCCAGCAGTTCTGCTTCTAGCGGGGGGGCCAGACGGGAGCAGTTCTTC	CASSSASSGGARREQFF
TRBV7-9	.	TRBJ2-3	.	TGTGCCAGCAGCTTAAGGGAGCCAGATACGCAGTATTTT	CASSLREPDTQYF
TRBV5-1	.	TRBJ2-1	.	TGCGCCAGCAGCTACCTAGGGGGAGAGCAGTTCTTC	CASSYLGGEQFF
TRBV18	.	TRBJ2-7	.	TGTGCCAGCTCACCCCGGACCCAAAGCAACGAGCAGTACTTC	CASSPRTQSNEQYF